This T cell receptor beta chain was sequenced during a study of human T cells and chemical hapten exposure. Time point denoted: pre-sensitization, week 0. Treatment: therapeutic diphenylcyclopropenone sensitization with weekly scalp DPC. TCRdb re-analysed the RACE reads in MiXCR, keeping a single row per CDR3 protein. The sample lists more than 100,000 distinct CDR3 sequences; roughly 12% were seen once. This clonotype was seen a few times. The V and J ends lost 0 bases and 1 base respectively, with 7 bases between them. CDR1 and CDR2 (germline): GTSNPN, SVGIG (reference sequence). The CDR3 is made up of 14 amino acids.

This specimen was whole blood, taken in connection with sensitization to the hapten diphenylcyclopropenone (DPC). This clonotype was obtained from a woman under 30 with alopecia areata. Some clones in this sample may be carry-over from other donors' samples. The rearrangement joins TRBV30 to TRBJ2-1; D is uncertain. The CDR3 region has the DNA TGTGCCTGGAGTGTACGGCGGTCCTACAATGAGCAGTTCTTC. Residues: CAWSVRRSYNEQFF.